These 2 T cell receptor beta chains originate from one sample sequenced in a study of OX40 agonist ivuxolimab in advanced cancers. Library generation was performed with the immunoSEQ multiplex PCR assay. Held by TCRdb, this immuneACCESS table contains in-frame sequences only and omits some clones. Under half of the omission traces to an unresolved V gene where checked; the cause of the rest is unknown. The sample has about 75,000 clones on record, 70% to 90% of them singletons. Roughly 17% of the sample lies in the top ten. Sequencing was performed on CD4+ or CD8+ T cells sorted from blood, taken in a trial of the OX40 agonist ivuxolimab. All receptors come from an adult with an advanced solid tumor such as melanoma, head and neck, liver or kidney cancer.

The rearrangement uses TRBV15 and TRBJ2-3; no firm D call. The V gene's germline CDR1 is LNHNV and CDR2 YYDKDF (reference sequence). The V gene lost 8 bases and the J gene lost 5 bases, with 14 bases spanning the gap. The CDR3 runs 13 residues. CDR3 in amino acids: CATAVVLLDTQYF. The CDR3 DNA reads TGTGCCACCGCAGTTGTTCTCCTAGATACGCAGTATTTT.

The chain links TRBV9 to TRBJ2-3; tentative D call: TRBD2 (6 bases). CDR1 is SGDLS, CDR2 YYNGEE, per germline. This CDR3 has 14 amino acids. Trimming took off 4 bases at V and 3 bases at J, with 12 bases between the two ends. The CDR3 reads CASSPRLVTDTQYF. The CDR3 DNA is TGTGCCAGCAGCCCCCGACTAGTTACAGATACGCAGTATTTT.